The subject of this entry is one TCR beta chain. Using immunoSEQ multiplex PCR, the repertoire was profiled, and TCRdb retains in-frame clones only, with some absent. Seen here are about 98,000 clones, roughly 86% observed once, and the top ten hold roughly 2%. Deletions cut 4 bases from V and 6 bases from J, with 11 bases between. The CDR3 runs to 12 residues. Germline lookup yields CDR1 SGHRS and CDR2 YFSETQ. These data belong to a study of control samples from healthy donors and cancer patients. The rearrangement links TRBV5-1 to TRBJ2-7, with unresolved D. The source material was blood. The sequence was obtained from a man between 60 and 70 years old in good health. Here the CDR3 DNA reads TGCGCCAGCAGCGGCGACGGGCTCGAGCAGTACTTC. Protein sequence: CASSGDGLEQYF.